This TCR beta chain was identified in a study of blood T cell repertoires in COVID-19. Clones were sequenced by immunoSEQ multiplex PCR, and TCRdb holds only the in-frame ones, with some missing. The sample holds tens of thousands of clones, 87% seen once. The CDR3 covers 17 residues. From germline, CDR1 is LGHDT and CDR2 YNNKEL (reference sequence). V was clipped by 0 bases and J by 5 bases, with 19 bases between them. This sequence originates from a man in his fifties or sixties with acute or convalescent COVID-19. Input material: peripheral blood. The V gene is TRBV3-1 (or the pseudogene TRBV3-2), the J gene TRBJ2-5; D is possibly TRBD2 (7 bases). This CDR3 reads CASSQDWWTGGAETQYF. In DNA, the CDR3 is TGTGCCAGCAGCCAAGATTGGTGGACGGGGGGCGCGGAGACCCAGTACTTC.